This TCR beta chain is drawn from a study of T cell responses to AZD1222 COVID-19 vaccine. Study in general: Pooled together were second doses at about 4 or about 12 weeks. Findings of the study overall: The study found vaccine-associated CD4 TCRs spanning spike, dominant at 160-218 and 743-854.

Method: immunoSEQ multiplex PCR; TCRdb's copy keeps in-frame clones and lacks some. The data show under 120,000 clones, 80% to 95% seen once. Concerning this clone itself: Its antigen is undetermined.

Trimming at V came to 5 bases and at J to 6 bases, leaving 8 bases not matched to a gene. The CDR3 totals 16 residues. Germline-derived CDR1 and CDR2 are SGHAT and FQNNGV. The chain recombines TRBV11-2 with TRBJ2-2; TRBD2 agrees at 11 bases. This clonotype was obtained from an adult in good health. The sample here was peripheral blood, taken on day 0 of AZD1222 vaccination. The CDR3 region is CASSPTSGGTAGELFF. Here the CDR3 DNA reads TGTGCCAGCAGCCCTACTAGCGGGGGAACGGCCGGGGAGCTGTTTTTT.